What follows is one T cell receptor (beta chain) and its context. This may stem from a read error, because a much larger clone lies one nucleotide away. Per the germline V gene, CDR1 is SGHRS and CDR2 is YFSETQ. The CDR3 is 13 amino acids. V was pared by 0 bases and J by 4 bases, with 7 bases between. This sample was included in a study of response to subunit inactivated influenza vaccine. MiXCR, run by TCRdb on the RT-PCR reads, gives a single entry per CDR3 protein. The sample carries about 620,000 distinct CDR3 sequences, about 11% recorded once. The sample was also reused in another study, on T cells expressing NK-cell markers. That study adds: TCR beta cDNA was generated via 5'RACE template switching incorporating UMIs.

The receptor was derived from a man between 45 and 60 years old who received an inactivated influenza vaccine. The sample consisted of PBMCs from blood, taken on the day of vaccination. The chain is built from TRBV5-1 and TRBJ2-5; TRBD1 might be the D (6 bases). In nucleotides, the CDR3 is TGCGCCAGCAGCTTGGTGGGGGCAGAGACCCAGTACTTC. Residues: CASSLVGAETQYF.